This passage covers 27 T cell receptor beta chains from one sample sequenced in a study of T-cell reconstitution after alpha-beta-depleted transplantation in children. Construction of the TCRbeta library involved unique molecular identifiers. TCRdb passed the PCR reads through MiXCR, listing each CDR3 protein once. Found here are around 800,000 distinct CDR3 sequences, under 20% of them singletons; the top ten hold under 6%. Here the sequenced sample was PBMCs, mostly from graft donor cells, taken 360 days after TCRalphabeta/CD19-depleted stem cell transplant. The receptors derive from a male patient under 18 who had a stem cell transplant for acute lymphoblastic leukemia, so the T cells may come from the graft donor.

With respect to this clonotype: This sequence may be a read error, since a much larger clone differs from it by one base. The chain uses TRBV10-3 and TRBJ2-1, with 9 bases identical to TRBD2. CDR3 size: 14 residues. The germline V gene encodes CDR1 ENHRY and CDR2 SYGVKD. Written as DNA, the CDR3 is TGTGTCTCCCTTCCCGGGACTAGCAGGAATGAGCAGTTCTTC. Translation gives CVSLPGTSRNEQFF.

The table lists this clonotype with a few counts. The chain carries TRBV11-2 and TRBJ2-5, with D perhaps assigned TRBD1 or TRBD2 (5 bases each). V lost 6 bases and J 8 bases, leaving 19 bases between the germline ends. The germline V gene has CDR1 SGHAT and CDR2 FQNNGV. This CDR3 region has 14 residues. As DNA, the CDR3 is TGTGCCAGCAGGGTCGGGGCTTCGGAAAGTACCCAGTACTTC. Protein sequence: CASRVGASESTQYF.

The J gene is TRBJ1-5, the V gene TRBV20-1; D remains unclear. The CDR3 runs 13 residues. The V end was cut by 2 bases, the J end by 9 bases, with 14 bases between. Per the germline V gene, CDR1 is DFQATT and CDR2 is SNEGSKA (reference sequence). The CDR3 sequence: CSARPSAQPPQHF. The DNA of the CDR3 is TGCAGTGCTAGACCCTCCGCTCAGCCGCCCCAGCATTTT.

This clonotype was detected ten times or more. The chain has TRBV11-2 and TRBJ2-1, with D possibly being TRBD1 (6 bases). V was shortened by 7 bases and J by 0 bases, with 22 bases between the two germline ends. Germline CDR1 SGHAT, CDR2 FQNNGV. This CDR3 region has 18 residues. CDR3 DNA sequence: TGTGCCAGCATCCTGGATGCGTACAGGGTCAGCTCCTACAATGAGCAGTTCTTC. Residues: CASILDAYRVSSYNEQFF. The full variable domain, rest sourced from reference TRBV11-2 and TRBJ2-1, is EAGVAQSPRYKIIEKRQSVAFWCNPISGHATLYWYQQILGQGPKLLIQFQNNGVVDDSQLPKDRFSAERLKGVDSTLKIQPAKLEDSAVYLCASILDAYRVSSYNEQFFGPGTRLTVL.

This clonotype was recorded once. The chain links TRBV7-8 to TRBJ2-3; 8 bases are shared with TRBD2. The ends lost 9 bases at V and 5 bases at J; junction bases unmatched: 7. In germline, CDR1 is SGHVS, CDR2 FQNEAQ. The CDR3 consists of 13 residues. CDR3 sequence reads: CASFSLAGDTQYF. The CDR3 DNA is TGTGCCAGTTTTTCTCTAGCGGGAGATACGCAGTATTTT.

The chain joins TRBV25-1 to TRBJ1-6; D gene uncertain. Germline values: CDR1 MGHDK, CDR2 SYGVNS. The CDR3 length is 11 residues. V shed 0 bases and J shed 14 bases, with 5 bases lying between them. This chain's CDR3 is CASSEYQTLHF. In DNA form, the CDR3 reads TGTGCCAGCAGTGAATATCAAACCCTCCACTTT.

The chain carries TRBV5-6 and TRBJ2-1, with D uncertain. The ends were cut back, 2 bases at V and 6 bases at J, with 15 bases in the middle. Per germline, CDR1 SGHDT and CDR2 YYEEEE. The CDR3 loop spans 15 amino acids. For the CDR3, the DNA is TGTGCCAGCAGCTTAGGGCTAACGTGGGGCAATGAGCAGTTCTTC. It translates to CASSLGLTWGNEQFF.

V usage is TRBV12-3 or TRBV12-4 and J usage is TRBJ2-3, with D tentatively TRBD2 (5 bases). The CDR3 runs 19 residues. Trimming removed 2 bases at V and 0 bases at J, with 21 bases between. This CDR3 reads CASSLFGRGRGSSTDTQYF. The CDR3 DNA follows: TGTGCCAGCAGTTTATTTGGTCGTGGACGGGGATCTAGCACAGATACGCAGTATTTT.

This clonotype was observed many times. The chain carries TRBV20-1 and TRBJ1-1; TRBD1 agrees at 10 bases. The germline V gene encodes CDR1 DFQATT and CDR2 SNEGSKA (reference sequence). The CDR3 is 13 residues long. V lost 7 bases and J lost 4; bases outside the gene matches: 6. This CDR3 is CSVGTGAGTEAFF. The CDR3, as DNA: TGCAGTGTAGGGACAGGGGCGGGCACTGAAGCTTTCTTT.

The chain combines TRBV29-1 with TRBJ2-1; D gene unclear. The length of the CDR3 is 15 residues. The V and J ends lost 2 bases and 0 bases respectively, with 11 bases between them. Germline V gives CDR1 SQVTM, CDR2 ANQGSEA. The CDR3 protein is CSVELRTSSYNEQFF. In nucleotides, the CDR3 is TGCAGCGTTGAATTACGGACCAGCTCCTACAATGAGCAGTTCTTC.

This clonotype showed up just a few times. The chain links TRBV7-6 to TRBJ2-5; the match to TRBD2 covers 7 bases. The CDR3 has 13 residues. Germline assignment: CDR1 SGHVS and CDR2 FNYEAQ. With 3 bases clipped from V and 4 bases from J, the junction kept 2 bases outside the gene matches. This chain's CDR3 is CASSFVAGETQYF. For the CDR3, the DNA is TGTGCCAGCAGCTTTGTAGCGGGAGAGACCCAGTACTTC.

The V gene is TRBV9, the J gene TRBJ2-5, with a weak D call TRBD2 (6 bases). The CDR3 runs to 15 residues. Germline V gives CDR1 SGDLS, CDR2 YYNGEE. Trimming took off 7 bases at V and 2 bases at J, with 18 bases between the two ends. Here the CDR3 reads CASSRGYSFQETQYF. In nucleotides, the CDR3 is TGTGCCAGCTCCCGGGGGTACTCGTTTCAAGAGACCCAGTACTTC. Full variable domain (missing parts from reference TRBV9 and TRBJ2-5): DSGVTQTPKHLITATGQRVTLRCSPRSGDLSVYWYQQSLDQGLQFLIQYYNGEERAKGNILERFSAQQFPDLHSELNLSSLELGDSALYFCASSRGYSFQETQYFGPGTRLLVL.

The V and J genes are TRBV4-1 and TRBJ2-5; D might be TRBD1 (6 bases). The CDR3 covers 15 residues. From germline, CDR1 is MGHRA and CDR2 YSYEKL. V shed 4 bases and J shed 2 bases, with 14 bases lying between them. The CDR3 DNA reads TGCGCCAGCAGCCGAGTGGACAGTACGCAAGAGACCCAGTACTTC. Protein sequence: CASSRVDSTQETQYF.

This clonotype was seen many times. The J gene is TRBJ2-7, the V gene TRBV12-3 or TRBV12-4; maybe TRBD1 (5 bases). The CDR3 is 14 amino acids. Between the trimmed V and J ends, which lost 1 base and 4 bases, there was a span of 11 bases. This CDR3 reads CASSLGGDSYEQYF. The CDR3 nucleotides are TGTGCCAGCAGTTTAGGAGGTGACAGTTACGAGCAGTACTTC.

CDR3 loop: CASSLGSWVGGETQYF. The DNA of the CDR3 is TGTGCCAGCAGCTTAGGTTCTTGGGTCGGGGGAGAGACCCAGTACTTC. The gene calls are TRBV7-4 and TRBJ2-5; possible D gene TRBD2, 6 bases. The V end lost 1 base, the J end lost 4 bases, and 16 bases lay between the germline ends. This CDR3 comprises 16 residues. Germline lookup yields CDR1 SGHVT and CDR2 SQSDAQ.

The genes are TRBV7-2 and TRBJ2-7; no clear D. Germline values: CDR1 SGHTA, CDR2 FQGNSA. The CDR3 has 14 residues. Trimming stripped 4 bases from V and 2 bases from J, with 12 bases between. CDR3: CASSSWGRAYEQYF. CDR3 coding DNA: TGTGCCAGCAGCTCCTGGGGAAGGGCCTACGAGCAGTACTTC.

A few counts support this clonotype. The CDR3 bases are TGCGCCAGCAGCTTGTGGACAGGGTCCGAGCAGTACTTC. Translation gives CASSLWTGSEQYF. J is TRBJ2-7 and V is TRBV5-1, with 8 nucleotides matching TRBD1. V shed 1 base, J shed 6 bases, and the junction held 3 bases outside the gene matches. The CDR3 is 13 amino acids. Germline CDR1 SGHRS, CDR2 YFSETQ.

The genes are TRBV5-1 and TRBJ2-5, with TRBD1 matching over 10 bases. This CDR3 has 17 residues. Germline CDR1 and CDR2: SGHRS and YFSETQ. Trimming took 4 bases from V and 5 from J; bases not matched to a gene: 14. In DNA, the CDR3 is TGCGCCAGCAGCCCCCGCGGACAGGGGGTAATAGGGGAGACCCAGTACTTC. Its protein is CASSPRGQGVIGETQYF.

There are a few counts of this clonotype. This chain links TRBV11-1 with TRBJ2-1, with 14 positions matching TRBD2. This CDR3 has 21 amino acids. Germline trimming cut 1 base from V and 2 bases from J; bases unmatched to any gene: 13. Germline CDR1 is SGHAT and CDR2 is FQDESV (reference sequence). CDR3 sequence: CASSLEGGTSGRQGPYNEQFF. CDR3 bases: TGTGCCAGCAGCTTAGAGGGAGGGACTAGCGGGAGACAGGGCCCCTACAATGAGCAGTTCTTC.

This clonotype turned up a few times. The CDR3 nucleotides are TGTGCCAGCAGTTACTCCGGGGGGCCGCTCACCAATCAGCCCCAGCATTTT. Translating gives CASSYSGGPLTNQPQHF. This chain connects TRBV6-5 to TRBJ1-5; tentative D call: TRBD1 (6 bases). CDR1 is MNHEY, CDR2 SVGAGI, per germline. V dropped 0 bases and J dropped 3 bases, with 15 bases sitting between them. CDR3 length equals 17 residues.

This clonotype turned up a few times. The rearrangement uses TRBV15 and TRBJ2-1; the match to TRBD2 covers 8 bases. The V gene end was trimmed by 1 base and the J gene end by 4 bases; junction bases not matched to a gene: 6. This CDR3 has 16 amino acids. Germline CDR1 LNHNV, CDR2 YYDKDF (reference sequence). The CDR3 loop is CATSRATSGYYNEQFF. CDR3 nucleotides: TGTGCCACCAGCAGAGCTACTAGCGGCTATTACAATGAGCAGTTCTTC.

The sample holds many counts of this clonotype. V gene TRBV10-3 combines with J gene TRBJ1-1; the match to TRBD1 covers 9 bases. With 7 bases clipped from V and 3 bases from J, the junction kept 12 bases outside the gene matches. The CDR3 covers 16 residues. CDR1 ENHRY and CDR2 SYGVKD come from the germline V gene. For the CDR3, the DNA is TGTGCCATCAATCCGGGACAGGGCTGGCAGGACACTGAAGCTTTCTTT. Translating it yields CAINPGQGWQDTEAFF.

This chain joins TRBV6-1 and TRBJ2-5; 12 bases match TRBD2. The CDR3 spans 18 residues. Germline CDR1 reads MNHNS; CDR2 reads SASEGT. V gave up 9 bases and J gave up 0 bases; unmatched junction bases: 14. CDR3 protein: CASIPRLAGGPYQETQYF. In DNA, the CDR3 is TGTGCCAGTATCCCGAGGCTAGCGGGAGGGCCGTACCAAGAGACCCAGTACTTC.

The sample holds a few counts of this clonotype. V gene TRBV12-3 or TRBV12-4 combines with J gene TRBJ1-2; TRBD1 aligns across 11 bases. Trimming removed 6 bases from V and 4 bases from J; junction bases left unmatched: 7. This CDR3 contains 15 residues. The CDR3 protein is CASRQDRGRAYGYTF. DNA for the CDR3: TGTGCCAGCAGGCAGGACAGGGGGCGCGCCTATGGCTACACCTTC.

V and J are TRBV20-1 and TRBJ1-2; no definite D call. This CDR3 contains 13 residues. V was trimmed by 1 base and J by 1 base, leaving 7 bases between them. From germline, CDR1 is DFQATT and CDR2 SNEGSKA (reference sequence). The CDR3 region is CSARVGFNYGYTF. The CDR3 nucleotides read TGCAGTGCTAGAGTGGGATTTAACTATGGCTACACCTTC.

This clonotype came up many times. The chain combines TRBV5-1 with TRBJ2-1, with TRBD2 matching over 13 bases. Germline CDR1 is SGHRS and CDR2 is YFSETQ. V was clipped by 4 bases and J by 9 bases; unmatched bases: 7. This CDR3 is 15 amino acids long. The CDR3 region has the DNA TGCGCCAGCAGCCCAACTAGCGGGAGGGCTGGTGAGCAGTTCTTC. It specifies CASSPTSGRAGEQFF. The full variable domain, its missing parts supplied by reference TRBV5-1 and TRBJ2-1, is KAGVTQTPRYLIKTRGQQVTLSCSPISGHRSVSWYQQTPGQGLQFLFEYFSETQRNKGNFPGRFSGRQFSNSRSEMNVSTLELGDSALYLCASSPTSGRAGEQFFGPGTRLTVL.

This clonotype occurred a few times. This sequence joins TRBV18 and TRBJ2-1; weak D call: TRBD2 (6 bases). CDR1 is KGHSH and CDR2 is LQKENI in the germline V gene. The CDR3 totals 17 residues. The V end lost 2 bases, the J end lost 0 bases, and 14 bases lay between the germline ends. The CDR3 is CASSPFSSGSSYNEQFF. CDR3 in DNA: TGTGCCAGCTCACCATTCTCGTCCGGGAGCTCCTACAATGAGCAGTTCTTC.